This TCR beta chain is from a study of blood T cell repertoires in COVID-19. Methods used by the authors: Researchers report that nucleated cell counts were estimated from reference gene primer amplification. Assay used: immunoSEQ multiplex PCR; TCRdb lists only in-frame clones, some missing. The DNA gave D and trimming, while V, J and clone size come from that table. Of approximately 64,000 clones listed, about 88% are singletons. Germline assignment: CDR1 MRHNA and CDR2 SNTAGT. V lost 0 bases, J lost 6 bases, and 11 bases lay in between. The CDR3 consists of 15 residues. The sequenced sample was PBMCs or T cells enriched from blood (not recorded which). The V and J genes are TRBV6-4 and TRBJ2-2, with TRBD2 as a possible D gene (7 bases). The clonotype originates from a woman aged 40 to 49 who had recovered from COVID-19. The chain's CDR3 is CASSDSGGPSGELFF. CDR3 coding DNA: TGTGCCAGCAGTGACTCGGGGGGGCCCTCCGGGGAGCTGTTTTTT.